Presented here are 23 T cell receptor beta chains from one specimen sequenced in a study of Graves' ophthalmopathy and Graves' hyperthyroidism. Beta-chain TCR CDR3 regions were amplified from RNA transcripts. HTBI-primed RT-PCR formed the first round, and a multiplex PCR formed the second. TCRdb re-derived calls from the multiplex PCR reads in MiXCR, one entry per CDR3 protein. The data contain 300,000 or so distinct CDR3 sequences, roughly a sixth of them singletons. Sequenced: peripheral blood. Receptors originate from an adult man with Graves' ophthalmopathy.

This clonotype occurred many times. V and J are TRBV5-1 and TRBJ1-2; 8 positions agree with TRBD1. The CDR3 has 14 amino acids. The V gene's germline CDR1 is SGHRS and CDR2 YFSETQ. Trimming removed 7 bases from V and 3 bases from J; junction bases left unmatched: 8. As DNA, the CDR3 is TGCGCCAGCCGCCTGGGGACAGGCGACTATGGCTACACCTTC. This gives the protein CASRLGTGDYGYTF.

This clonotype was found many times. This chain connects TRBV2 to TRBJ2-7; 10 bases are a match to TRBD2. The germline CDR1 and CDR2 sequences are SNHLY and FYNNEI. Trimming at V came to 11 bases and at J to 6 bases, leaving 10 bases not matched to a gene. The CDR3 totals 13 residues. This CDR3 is CAGTGTSVGEQYF. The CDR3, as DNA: TGTGCCGGCACCGGGACTAGCGTAGGCGAGCAGTACTTC.

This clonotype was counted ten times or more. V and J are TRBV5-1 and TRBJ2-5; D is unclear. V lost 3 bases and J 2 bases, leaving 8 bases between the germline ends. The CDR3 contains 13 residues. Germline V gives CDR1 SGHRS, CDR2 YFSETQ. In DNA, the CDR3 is TGCGCCAGCAGCTCCGACAATCAAGAGACCCAGTACTTC. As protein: CASSSDNQETQYF.

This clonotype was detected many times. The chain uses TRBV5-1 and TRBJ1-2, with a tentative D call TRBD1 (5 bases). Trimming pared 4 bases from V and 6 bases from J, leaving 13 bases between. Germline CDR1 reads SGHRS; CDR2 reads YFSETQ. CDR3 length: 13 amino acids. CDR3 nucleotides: TGCGCCAGCAGCCGGGGCAGGGATGATGGCTACACCTTC. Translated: CASSRGRDDGYTF.

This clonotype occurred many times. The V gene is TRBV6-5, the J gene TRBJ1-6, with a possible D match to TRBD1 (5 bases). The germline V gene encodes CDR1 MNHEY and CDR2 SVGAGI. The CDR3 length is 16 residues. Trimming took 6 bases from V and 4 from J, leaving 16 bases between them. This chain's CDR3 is CASRTTSRVYNSPLHF. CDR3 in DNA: TGTGCCAGCAGAACAACTTCCAGGGTGTATAATTCACCCCTCCACTTT.

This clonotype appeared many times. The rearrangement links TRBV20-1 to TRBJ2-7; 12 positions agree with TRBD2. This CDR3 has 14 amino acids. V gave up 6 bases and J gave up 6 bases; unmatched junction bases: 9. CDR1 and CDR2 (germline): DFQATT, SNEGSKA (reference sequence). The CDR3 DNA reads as TGCAGTGCCGAGTGGCTAGCGGGAGGGTTCGAGCAGTACTTC. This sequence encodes CSAEWLAGGFEQYF.

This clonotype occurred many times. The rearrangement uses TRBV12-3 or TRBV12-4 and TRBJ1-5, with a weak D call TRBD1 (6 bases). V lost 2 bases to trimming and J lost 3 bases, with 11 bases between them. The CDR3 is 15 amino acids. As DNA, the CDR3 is TGTGCCAGCAGTTTAAGCAGGGGAGCCAATCAGCCCCAGCATTTT. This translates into CASSLSRGANQPQHF.

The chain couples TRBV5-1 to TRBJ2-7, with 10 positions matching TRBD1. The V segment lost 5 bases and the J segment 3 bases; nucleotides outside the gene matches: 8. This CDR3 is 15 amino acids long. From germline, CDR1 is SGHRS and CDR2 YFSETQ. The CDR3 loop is CASRSTGQGFYEQYF. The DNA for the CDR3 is TGCGCCAGCAGGTCCACGGGACAGGGGTTCTACGAGCAGTACTTC.

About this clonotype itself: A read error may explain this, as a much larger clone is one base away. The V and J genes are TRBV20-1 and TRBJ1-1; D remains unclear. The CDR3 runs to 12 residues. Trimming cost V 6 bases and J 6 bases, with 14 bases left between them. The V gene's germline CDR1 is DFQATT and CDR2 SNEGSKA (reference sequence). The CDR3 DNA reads TGCAGTGCCCCCCTTGGGTTCCCTGAAGCTTTCTTT. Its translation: CSAPLGFPEAFF.

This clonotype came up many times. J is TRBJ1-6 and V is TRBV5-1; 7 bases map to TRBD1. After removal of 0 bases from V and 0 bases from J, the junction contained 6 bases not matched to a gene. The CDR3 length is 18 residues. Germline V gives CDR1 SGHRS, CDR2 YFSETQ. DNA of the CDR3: TGCGCCAGCAGCTTGGCTCCACAGGGGAGCTCCTATAATTCACCCCTCCACTTT. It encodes CASSLAPQGSSYNSPLHF.

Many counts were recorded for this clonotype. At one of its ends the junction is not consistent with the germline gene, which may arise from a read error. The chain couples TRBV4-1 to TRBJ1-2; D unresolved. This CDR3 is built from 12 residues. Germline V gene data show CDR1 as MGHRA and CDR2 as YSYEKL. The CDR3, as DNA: TGCGCCAGAAGCCAAGTAGGGTATGGCTACACCTTC. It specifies CARSQVGYGYTF.

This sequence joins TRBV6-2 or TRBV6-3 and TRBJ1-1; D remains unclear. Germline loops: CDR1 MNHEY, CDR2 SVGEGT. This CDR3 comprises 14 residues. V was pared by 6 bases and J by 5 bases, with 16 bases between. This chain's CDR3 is CASRPTQVGTEAFF. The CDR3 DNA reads TGTGCCAGCAGACCGACCCAGGTGGGGACTGAAGCTTTCTTT.

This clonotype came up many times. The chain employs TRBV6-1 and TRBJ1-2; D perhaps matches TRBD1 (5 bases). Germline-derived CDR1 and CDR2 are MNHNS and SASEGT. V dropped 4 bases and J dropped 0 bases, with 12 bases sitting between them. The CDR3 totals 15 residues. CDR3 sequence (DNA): TGTGCCAGCAGTGGGGCGCAGGGAACTAACTATGGCTACACCTTC. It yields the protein CASSGAQGTNYGYTF.

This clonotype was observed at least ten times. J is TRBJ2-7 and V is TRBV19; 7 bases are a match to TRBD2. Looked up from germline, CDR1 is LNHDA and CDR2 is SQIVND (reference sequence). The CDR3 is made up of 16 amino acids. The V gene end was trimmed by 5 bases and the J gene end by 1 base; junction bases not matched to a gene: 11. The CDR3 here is CASSRSGGSSSYEQYF. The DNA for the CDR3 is TGTGCCAGTAGTCGGAGTGGCGGGAGTAGTTCCTACGAGCAGTACTTC.

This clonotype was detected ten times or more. Here the CDR3 DNA reads TGCAGTGCTAGAAGTGGGGGGACAGGGGTTAATTCACCCCTCCACTTT. Its protein is CSARSGGTGVNSPLHF. The chain couples TRBV20-1 to TRBJ1-6; 10 nucleotides agree with TRBD1. CDR1 and CDR2 (germline): DFQATT, SNEGSKA (reference sequence). The CDR3 is 16 amino acids. V was clipped by 2 bases and J by 6 bases; unmatched bases: 7.

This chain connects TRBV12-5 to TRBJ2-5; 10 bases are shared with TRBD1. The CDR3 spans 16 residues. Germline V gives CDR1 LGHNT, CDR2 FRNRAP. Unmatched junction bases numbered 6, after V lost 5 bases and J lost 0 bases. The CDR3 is CASGPGTGVYQETQYF. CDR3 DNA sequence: TGTGCTAGTGGTCCTGGGACAGGGGTGTACCAAGAGACCCAGTACTTC.

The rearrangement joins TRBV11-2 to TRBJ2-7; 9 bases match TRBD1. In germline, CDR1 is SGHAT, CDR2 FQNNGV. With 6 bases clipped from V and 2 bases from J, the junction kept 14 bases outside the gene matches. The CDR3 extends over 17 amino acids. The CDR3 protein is CASSPTPSRQGAYEQYF. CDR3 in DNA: TGTGCCAGCAGTCCGACCCCATCCCGACAGGGGGCCTACGAGCAGTACTTC.

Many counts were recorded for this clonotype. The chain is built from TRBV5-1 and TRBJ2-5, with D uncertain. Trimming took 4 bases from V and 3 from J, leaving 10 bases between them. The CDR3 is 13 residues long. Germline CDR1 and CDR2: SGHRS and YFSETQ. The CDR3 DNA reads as TGCGCCAGCAGCCTGAGGCAGGAAGAGACCCAGTACTTC. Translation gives CASSLRQEETQYF.

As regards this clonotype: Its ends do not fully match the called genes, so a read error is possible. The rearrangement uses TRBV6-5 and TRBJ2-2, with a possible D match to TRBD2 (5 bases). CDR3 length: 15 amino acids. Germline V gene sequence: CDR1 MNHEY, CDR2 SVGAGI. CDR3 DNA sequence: TGTGCCAGCAGTTACTATGTGCCCGACGCCGGGGAGCTGTCTTTT. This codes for CASSYYVPDAGELSF.

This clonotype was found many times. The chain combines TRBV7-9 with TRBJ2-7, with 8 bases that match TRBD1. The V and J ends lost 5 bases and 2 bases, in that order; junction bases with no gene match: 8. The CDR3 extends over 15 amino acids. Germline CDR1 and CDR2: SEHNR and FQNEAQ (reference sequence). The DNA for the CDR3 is TGTGCCAGCAGCCCTGACAGGGGTGCAGCCTACGAGCAGTACTTC. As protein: CASSPDRGAAYEQYF.

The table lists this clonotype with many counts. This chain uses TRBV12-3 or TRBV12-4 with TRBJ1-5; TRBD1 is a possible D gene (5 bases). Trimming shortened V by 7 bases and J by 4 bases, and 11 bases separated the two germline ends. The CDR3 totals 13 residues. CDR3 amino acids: CASTKDRNQPQHF. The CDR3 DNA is TGTGCCAGCACCAAAGACAGAAATCAGCCCCAGCATTTT.

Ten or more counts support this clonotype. As DNA, the CDR3 is TGTGCCGGACAGGACTCTACCGTTTCACCCCTCCACTTT. Translated, it gives CAGQDSTVSPLHF. The chain uses TRBV6-1 and TRBJ1-6, with 7 nucleotides matching TRBD1. CDR3 length: 13 amino acids. V trimming: 11 bases; J trimming: 9 bases; junction bases outside the gene matches: 10. CDR1 MNHNS and CDR2 SASEGT come from the germline V gene.

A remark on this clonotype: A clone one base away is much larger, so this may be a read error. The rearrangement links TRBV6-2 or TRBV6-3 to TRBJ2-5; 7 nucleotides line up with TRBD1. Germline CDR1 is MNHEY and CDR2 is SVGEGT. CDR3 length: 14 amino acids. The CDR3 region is CASSYSSRGKTLYF. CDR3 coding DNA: TGTGCCAGCAGTTACTCGAGCAGGGGGAAGACCCTGTACTTC.